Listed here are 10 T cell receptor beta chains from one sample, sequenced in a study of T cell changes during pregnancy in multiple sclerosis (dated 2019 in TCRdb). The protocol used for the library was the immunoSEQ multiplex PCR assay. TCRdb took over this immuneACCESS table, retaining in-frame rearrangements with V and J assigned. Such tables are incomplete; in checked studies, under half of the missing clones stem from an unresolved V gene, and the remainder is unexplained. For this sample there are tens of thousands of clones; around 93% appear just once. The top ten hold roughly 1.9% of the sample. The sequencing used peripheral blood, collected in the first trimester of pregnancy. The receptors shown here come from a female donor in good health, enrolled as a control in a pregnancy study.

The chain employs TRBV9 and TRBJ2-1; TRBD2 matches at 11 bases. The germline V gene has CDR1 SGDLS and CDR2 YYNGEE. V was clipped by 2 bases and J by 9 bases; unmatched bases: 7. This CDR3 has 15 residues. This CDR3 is CASSVSGGAGSEQFF. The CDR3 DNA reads TGTGCCAGCAGCGTTAGCGGGGGGGCAGGTAGTGAGCAGTTCTTC.

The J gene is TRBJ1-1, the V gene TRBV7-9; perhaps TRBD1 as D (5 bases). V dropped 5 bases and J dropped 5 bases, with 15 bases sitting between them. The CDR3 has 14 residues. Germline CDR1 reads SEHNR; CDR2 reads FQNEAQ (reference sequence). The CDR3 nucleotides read TGTGCCAGCAGCGAGAAAGGGGCATGGACTGAAGCTTTCTTT. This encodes CASSEKGAWTEAFF.

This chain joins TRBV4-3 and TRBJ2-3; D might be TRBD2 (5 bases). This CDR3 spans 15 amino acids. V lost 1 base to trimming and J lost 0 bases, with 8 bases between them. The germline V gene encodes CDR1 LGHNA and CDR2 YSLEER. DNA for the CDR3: TGCGCCAGCAGCCAAGGCGCGGGTAGCACAGATACGCAGTATTTT. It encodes CASSQGAGSTDTQYF.

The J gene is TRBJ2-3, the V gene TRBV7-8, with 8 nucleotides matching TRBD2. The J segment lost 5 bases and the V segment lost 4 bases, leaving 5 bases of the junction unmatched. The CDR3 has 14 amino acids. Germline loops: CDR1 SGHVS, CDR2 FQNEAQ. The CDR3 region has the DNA TGTGCCAGCAGCTACTTCGGGGGGGGAGATACGCAGTATTTT. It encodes CASSYFGGGDTQYF.

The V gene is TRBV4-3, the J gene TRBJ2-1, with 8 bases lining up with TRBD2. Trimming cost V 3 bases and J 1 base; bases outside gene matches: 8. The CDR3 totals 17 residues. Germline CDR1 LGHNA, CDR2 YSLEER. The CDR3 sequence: CASSQGLRGASYNEQFF. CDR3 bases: TGCGCCAGCAGCCAGGGGCTGCGGGGGGCATCCTACAATGAGCAGTTCTTC.

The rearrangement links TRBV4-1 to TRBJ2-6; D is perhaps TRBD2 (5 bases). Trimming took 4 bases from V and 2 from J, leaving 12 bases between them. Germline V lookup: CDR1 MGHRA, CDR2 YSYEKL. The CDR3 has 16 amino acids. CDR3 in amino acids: CASSPAPGAGANVLTF. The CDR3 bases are TGCGCCAGCAGCCCGGCTCCCGGGGCTGGGGCCAACGTCCTGACTTTC.

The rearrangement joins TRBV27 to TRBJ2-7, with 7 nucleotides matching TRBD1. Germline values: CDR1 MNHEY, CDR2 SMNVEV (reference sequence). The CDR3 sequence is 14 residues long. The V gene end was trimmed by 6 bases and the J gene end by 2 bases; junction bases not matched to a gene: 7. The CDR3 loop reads CASRVRTGAYEQYF. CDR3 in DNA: TGTGCCAGCAGGGTACGGACAGGCGCCTACGAGCAGTACTTC.

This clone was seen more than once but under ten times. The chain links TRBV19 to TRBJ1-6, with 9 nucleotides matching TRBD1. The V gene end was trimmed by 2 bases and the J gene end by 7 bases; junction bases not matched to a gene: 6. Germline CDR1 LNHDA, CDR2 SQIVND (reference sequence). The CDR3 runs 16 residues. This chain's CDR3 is CASSILKDRGNSPLHF. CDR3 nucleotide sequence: TGTGCCAGTAGTATACTAAAGGACAGGGGAAATTCACCCCTCCACTTT.

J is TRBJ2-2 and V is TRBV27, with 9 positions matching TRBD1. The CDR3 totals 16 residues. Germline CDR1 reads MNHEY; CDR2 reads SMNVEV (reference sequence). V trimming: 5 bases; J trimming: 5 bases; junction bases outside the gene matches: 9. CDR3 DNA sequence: TGTGCCAGCAGTGTCCCACAGGGGGCGCGAACCGGGGAGCTGTTTTTT. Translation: CASSVPQGARTGELFF.

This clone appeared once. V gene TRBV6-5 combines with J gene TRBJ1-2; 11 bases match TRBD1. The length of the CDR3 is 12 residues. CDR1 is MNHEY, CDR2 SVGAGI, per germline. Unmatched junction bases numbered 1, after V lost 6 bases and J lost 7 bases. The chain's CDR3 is CASRGQGGGYTF. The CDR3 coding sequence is TGTGCCAGCAGGGGACAGGGGGGTGGCTACACCTTC.